The rows below give T cell receptor beta chains drawn from one sample of a study of regulatory T cells in long-lasting Graves disease. TCRdb re-derived calls from the multiplex PCR reads in MiXCR, one entry per CDR3 protein. The data show 400,000 or so distinct CDR3 sequences, roughly 20% seen once. The sequencing here drew on peripheral blood mononuclear cells (PBMCs), taken when the disease was refractory, from a patient treated with antithyroid drugs. The receptor source for this set is a female donor with Graves disease. Each CDR3 is given with its conserved first and last residue. The D gene is left open where the match is weak. Expanded clones are given a class, and other clones once, few, many or no size at all.

>TRBV7-9|-|TRBJ1-1|-
CASSLAEGMNTEAFF
TGTGCCAGCAGCTTAGCGGAGGGGATGAACACTGAAGCTTTCTTT
>TRBV5-1|few|TRBJ1-1|-
CASSFDLWAFF
TGCGCCAGCAGCTTTGACCTCTGGGCTTTCTTT
>TRBV20-1|few|TRBJ2-1|TRBD2
CSAGGSSTNEQFF
TGCAGTGCCGGGGGGTCAAGCACGAATGAGCAGTTCTTC
>TRBV7-2|-|TRBJ2-7|-
CASSPSNRDYEQYF
TGTGCCAGCAGCCCTAGTAACAGGGACTACGAGCAGTACTTC
>TRBV6-2/TRBV6-3|-|TRBJ1-3|-
CASKPGTTSGNTIYF
TGTGCCAGCAAGCCAGGAACAACCTCTGGAAACACCATATATTTT
>TRBV25-1|-|TRBJ1-1|-
CASSGMNTEAFF
TGTGCCAGCTCCGGTATGAACACTGAAGCTTTCTTT
>TRBV12-3/TRBV12-4|-|TRBJ1-1|-
CASSFLDSLNWNTEAFF
TGTGCCAGCAGTTTCCTTGACAGCCTCAACTGGAACACTGAAGCTTTCTTT
>TRBV29-1|few|TRBJ2-7|-
CSVEEGGRAGSYEQYF
TGCAGCGTTGAAGAAGGAGGAAGGGCCGGCTCCTACGAGCAGTACTTC
>TRBV20-1|many|TRBJ2-7|-
CSAIDGTADYEQYF
TGCAGTGCCATCGACGGAACAGCCGACTACGAGCAGTACTTC
>TRBV7-3|-|TRBJ2-2|-
CASSQFPIHGGWNTGELFF
TGCGCCAGCAGCCAATTCCCCATTCATGGGGGATGGAACACCGGGGAGCTGTTTTTT
>TRBV6-2/TRBV6-3|-|TRBJ2-1|TRBD2
CASSWGGSGNEQFF
TGTGCCAGCAGTTGGGGCGGGAGCGGCAATGAGCAGTTCTTC
>TRBV29-1|few|TRBJ1-1|-
CSVGELGGMNTEAFF
TGCAGCGTTGGCGAGTTAGGAGGTATGAACACTGAAGCTTTCTTT
>TRBV27|many|TRBJ2-7|TRBD2
CASSPGLAGHEQYF
TGTGCCAGCAGTCCCGGACTAGCGGGACACGAGCAGTACTTC
>TRBV4-2|-|TRBJ1-1|-
CASSQEERGPLEAFF
TGTGCCAGCAGCCAAGAGGAGAGAGGCCCCCTTGAAGCTTTCTTT
>TRBV7-9|-|TRBJ2-5|-
CASSLAVSGQETQYF
TGTGCCAGCAGCTTAGCGGTTAGCGGACAAGAGACCCAGTACTTC
>TRBV6-2/TRBV6-3|many|TRBJ2-5|-
CASSPQPDGPQETQYF
TGTGCCAGCAGTCCCCAGCCGGACGGACCTCAAGAGACCCAGTACTTC
>TRBV14|-|TRBJ2-7|-
CASSVESRGYEQYF
TGTGCCAGCAGCGTAGAGAGTAGGGGGTACGAGCAGTACTTC
>TRBV20-1|few|TRBJ1-5|-
CSATDPISNQPQHF
TGCAGTGCCACCGACCCGATTTCGAATCAGCCCCAGCATTTT
>TRBV28|-|TRBJ2-1|TRBD2
CASRSGLAPNNEQFF
TGTGCCAGCAGATCGGGACTAGCCCCTAACAATGAGCAGTTCTTC
>TRBV30|-|TRBJ2-7|-
CAWTGTDLGYEQYF
TGTGCCTGGACCGGGACTGATCTGGGCTACGAGCAGTACTTC
>TRBV6-2/TRBV6-3|-|TRBJ2-7|-
CASSYGGGDHEQYF
TGTGCCAGCAGTTACGGCGGCGGGGACCACGAGCAGTACTTC
>TRBV30|-|TRBJ1-1|-
CAWTEGNTEAFF
TGTGCCTGGACGGAGGGGAACACTGAAGCTTTCTTT
>TRBV28|many|TRBJ2-7|TRBD1
CASSLRQGTYEQYF
TGTGCCAGCAGCCTTCGACAGGGGACCTACGAGCAGTACTTC
>TRBV13|many|TRBJ2-5|-
CASSLDRGAQYF
TGTGCCAGCAGCTTAGATCGCGGAGCCCAGTACTTC
>TRBV7-2|many|TRBJ1-1|TRBD1
CASRTPWTGMNTEAFF
TGTGCCAGCAGGACCCCGTGGACAGGAATGAACACTGAAGCTTTCTTT
>TRBV4-1|-|TRBJ2-2|-
CASSQDFEGAGLTGELFF
TGCGCCAGCAGCCAAGATTTTGAGGGAGCGGGTCTCACCGGGGAGCTGTTTTTT
>TRBV5-5|-|TRBJ2-7|-
CASSFQESIAYEQYF
TGTGCCAGCAGCTTTCAGGAAAGCATCGCCTACGAGCAGTACTTC
>TRBV12-3/TRBV12-4|many|TRBJ1-1|-
CASSLFGTEAFF
TGTGCCAGCAGTTTGTTTGGGACTGAAGCTTTCTTT
>TRBV7-2|few|TRBJ1-2|TRBD1
CASSPDRETYGYTF
TGTGCCAGCAGCCCGGACAGGGAGACCTATGGCTACACCTTC
>TRBV20-1|many|TRBJ1-4|-
CSARTGSTANEKLFF
TGCAGTGCTAGAACAGGGAGTACGGCTAATGAAAAACTGTTTTTT
>TRBV5-1|few|TRBJ2-6|TRBD2
CASSLLSAGAALSGANVLTF
TGCGCCAGCAGCTTGTTATCAGCGGGGGCCGCCCTCTCTGGGGCCAACGTCCTGACTTTC
>TRBV28|many|TRBJ1-1|TRBD1
CASSPDWGTGLNTEAFF
TGTGCCAGCAGTCCCGACTGGGGGACAGGTCTAAACACTGAAGCTTTCTTT
>TRBV6-1|few|TRBJ2-5|-
CASTHRARSGETQYF
TGTGCCAGCACCCACAGGGCCCGGTCGGGAGAGACCCAGTACTTC
>TRBV13|few|TRBJ1-2|TRBD1
CASSTGDSLYGYTF
TGTGCCAGCAGCACAGGGGATAGTCTCTATGGCTACACCTTC
>TRBV5-1|few|TRBJ1-1|-
CASSSELPLGTEAFF
TGCGCCAGCAGCTCCGAATTGCCCCTAGGCACTGAAGCTTTCTTT
>TRBV19|few|TRBJ1-1|-
CASRIGGGTEAFF
TGTGCCAGTAGAATCGGGGGAGGCACTGAAGCTTTCTTT
>TRBV20-1|many|TRBJ2-7|-
CSARVGGGREQYF
TGCAGTGCTAGAGTAGGGGGAGGGCGCGAGCAGTACTTC
>TRBV3-1|many|TRBJ2-7|TRBD2
CASSPGVAGVNSYEQYF
TGTGCCAGCAGCCCCGGGGTAGCGGGAGTGAACTCCTACGAGCAGTACTTC
>TRBV7-2|few|TRBJ2-4|-
CASSLGTRGDIQYF
TGTGCCAGCAGCTTAGGGACCCGCGGGGACATTCAGTACTTC
>TRBV6-1|many|TRBJ2-7|-
CASSEPHLTEQYF
TGTGCCAGCAGTGAACCACACCTTACCGAGCAGTACTTC
>TRBV2|-|TRBJ2-3|-
CASSGRADTQYF
TGTGCCAGCAGTGGGAGGGCAGATACGCAGTATTTT
>TRBV29-1|many|TRBJ1-1|-
CSSTGGAWNTEAFF
TGCAGCTCCACCGGGGGGGCATGGAACACTGAAGCTTTCTTT
>TRBV28|-|TRBJ2-7|-
CASSTTDYRAGYEQYF
TGTGCCAGCAGTACCACAGATTACAGGGCAGGATACGAGCAGTACTTC
>TRBV28|many|TRBJ2-5|TRBD2
CASSPIAGGEETQYF
TGTGCCAGCAGCCCCATAGCGGGAGGGGAAGAGACCCAGTACTTC
>TRBV10-3|-|TRBJ1-6|-
CAISESTGGSYNSPLHF
TGTGCCATCAGTGAGTCGACTGGCGGGTCCTATAATTCACCCCTCCACTTT
>TRBV6-1|many|TRBJ1-2|-
CASSEDTQRIWGYTF
TGTGCCAGCAGTGAAGATACCCAGCGGATATGGGGCTACACCTTC
>TRBV28|many|TRBJ1-2|TRBD1
CASSAVTDRGHGYTF
TGTGCCAGCAGTGCTGTCACGGACAGGGGGCATGGCTACACCTTC
>TRBV28|-|TRBJ1-5|TRBD1
CASSLEAGGGQPQHF
TGTGCCAGCAGTTTGGAAGCAGGGGGCGGACAGCCCCAGCATTTT
>TRBV7-9|-|TRBJ2-7|-
CASSPRDRYEQYF
TGTGCCAGCAGCCCACGGGACCGCTACGAGCAGTACTTC